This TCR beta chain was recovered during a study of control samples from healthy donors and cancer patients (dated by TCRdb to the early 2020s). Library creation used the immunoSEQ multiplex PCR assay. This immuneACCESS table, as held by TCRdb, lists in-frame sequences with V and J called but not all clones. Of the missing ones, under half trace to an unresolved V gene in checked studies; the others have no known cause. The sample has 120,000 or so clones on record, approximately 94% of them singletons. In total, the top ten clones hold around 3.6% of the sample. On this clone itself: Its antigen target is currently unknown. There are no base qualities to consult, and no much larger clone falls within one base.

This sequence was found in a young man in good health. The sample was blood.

The DNA reads as follows: TGTGCCAGCAGCTTAGACAGGGACGGCTACACCTTC. Translation gives CASSLDRDGYTF. The rearrangement combines TRBV7-9 with TRBJ1-2, and TRBD1 may be the D gene, going by 6 matching bases. V was cut back by 1 base and J by 8 bases, leaving a gap of 8 bases between them. Taken from the germline V gene (reference sequence), the CDR1 and CDR2 loops are SEHNR and FQNEAQ. Its CDR3 holds 12 amino acids, cysteine through phenylalanine. The read is trimmed to its CDR3 DNA, 36 bases read in frame from base 1.